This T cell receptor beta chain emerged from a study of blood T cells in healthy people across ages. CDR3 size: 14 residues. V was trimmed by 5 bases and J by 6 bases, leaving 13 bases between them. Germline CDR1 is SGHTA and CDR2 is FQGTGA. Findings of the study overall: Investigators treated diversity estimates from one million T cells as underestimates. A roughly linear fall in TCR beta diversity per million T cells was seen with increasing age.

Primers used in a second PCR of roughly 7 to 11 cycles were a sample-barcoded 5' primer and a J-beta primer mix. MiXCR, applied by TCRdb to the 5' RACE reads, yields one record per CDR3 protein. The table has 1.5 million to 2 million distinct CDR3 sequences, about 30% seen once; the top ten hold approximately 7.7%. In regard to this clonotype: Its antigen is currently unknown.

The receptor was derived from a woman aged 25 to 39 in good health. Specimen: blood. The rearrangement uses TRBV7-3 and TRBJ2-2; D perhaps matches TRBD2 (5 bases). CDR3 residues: CASSSDYGAGELFF. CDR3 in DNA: TGTGCCAGCAGCAGCGACTACGGGGCCGGGGAGCTGTTTTTT.